Following are 12 T cell receptor beta chains from one sample sequenced in a study of T cells in women clearing cervical HPV infection. Repertoires were generated with immunoSEQ multiplex PCR, while TCRdb's copy carries only in-frame clones and drops some. Its clone listing holds tens of thousands of clones. Sequencing was done on a sample of blood buffy coat. The receptors were gathered from a woman between 18 and 70 years old with a cervical HPV16 infection that either progressed to CIN3+ or cleared (not recorded which).

To note about this clone: At one boundary the junction diverges from the germline segment, which might be a read error. The sequence runs out 3 residues before the end of the CDR3; the remainder is reconstructed from the germline J gene. The sample carries other DNA sequences with the same CDR3. The V call is TRBV7-8, the J call TRBJ1-3; 8 nucleotides line up with TRBD1. CDR1 SGHVS and CDR2 FQNEAQ come from the germline V gene. The CDR3 spans 17 residues. The DNA read from the CDR3 is TGTGCCAGCAGCCAACCTCTCGACAGGGGCTTTGGAAACACA. Its protein is CASSQPLDRGFGNT. In full, the CDR3 is CASSQPLDRGFGNTIYF. Variable domain in full (rest from reference TRBV7-8 and TRBJ1-3): GAGVSQSPRYKVAKRGQDVALRCDPISGHVSLFWYQQALGQGPEFLTYFQNEAQLDKSGLPSDRFFAERPEGSVSTLKIQRTQQEDSAVYLCASSQPLDRGFGNTIYFGEGSWLTVV.

A word on this clone: The missing CDR3 end, 3 residues past where the read stops, is filled in from the germline J gene. J is TRBJ2-7 and V is TRBV25-1; D is undetermined. Per germline, CDR1 MGHDK and CDR2 SYGVNS. The V end was cut by 0 bases, the J end by 0 bases, with 9 bases between. The CDR3 loop spans 15 amino acids. CDR3 DNA, as far as it was read: TGTGCCAGCAGTGAATATGCTCCTAGCTCCTACGAG. Its protein is CASSEYAPSSYE. The entire CDR3 protein is CASSEYAPSSYEQYF.

As to this clone: The read stops 3 residues short of the end of the CDR3; the missing end is completed from the germline J gene. This chain uses TRBV2 with TRBJ2-2; D is ambiguous. CDR3 size: 13 residues. Germline V gene sequence: CDR1 SNHLY, CDR2 FYNNEI. The DNA read from the CDR3 is TGTGCCAGCAGTCGAGCAACTAATGAAAAG. This encodes CASSRATNEK. The full CDR3 reads CASSRATNEKLFF.

To note about this clone: The read ends 3 residues shy of where the CDR3 ends; the end is completed using the germline J gene. The gene calls are TRBV5-1 and TRBJ1-2; 10 bases map to TRBD1. The CDR3 runs 15 residues. Unmatched junction bases numbered 7, after V lost 2 bases and J lost 6 bases. CDR1 is SGHRS, CDR2 YFSETQ, per germline. The covered CDR3 bases are TGCGCCAGCAGCTTCCAAACCGGGACAGGGGATGGC. It encodes CASSFQTGTGDG. In full, the CDR3 is CASSFQTGTGDGYTF. The whole variable domain, filled in from reference TRBV5-1 and TRBJ1-2, reads KAGVTQTPRYLIKTRGQQVTLSCSPISGHRSVSWYQQTPGQGLQFLFEYFSETQRNKGNFPGRFSGRQFSNSRSEMNVSTLELGDSALYLCASSFQTGTGDGYTFGSGTRLTVV.

Regarding this clone: The CDR3 goes on 3 residues after the read ends, and that part is filled in from the germline J gene. This chain joins TRBV2 and TRBJ2-7; 10 bases fit TRBD1. Germline V gene lookup returns CDR1 SNHLY and CDR2 FYNNEI. V was clipped by 9 bases and J by 0 bases; unmatched bases: 5. The CDR3 runs 14 residues. The covered CDR3 bases are TGTGCCAGTCAGGACAGGGGGGTCTCCTACGAG. Its protein product is CASQDRGVSYE. The entire CDR3 reads CASQDRGVSYEQYF.

As regards this clone: The read ends 3 residues before the CDR3 terminus; that terminus is restored from the germline J gene. This chain connects TRBV19 to TRBJ2-3; D is uncertain. Germline V CDR1 and CDR2: LNHDA, SQIVND (reference sequence). The CDR3 runs 13 residues. The CDR3 DNA, read in part, is TGTGCCAGTAGCCGGCGGTTCCAAGAGACG. Its translation: CASSRRFQET. The whole CDR3 sequence is CASSRRFQETQYF.

The CDR3 loop is CASSPPRGQGDNEQYF. Partial CDR3 DNA: TGTGCCAGCTCACCACCGAGGGGGCAGGGGGACAACGAG. The rearrangement uses TRBV18 and TRBJ2-7, with 7 bases aligning to TRBD1. The sequenced fragment ends 3 residues before the CDR3 boundary, so the rest is inferred from the germline J gene. Germline loops: CDR1 KGHSH, CDR2 LQKENI. V shed 0 bases and J 5 bases; nucleotides not matched to a gene: 10. This CDR3 has 16 amino acids.

Details on this clone: The read ends 3 residues early relative to the CDR3; the germline J gene fills the gap. This chain connects TRBV20-1 to TRBJ1-6; TRBD1 matches 11 bases. Germline V gives CDR1 DFQATT, CDR2 SNEGSKA (reference sequence). The CDR3 runs 13 residues. The trim removed 5 bases at V and 7 bases at J, leaving 1 base unmatched. The covered CDR3 bases are TGCAGTGCTGGACAGGGGGCGAATTCACCC. Protein: CSAGQGANSP. The full CDR3 is CSAGQGANSPLHF.

Notes on this clone: The read gets to within 3 residues of the CDR3 end, and the germline J gene fills in the rest. The chain employs TRBV19 and TRBJ2-4; D is possibly TRBD1 (6 bases). The CDR3 is 13 amino acids. Per germline, CDR1 LNHDA and CDR2 SQIVND (reference sequence). CDR3 bases read: TGTGCCAGTACCAAGTGGGGGCCAGGAGGT. Encoded protein: CASTKWGPGG. The entire CDR3 protein is CASTKWGPGGQYF. The entire variable domain, with the rest obtained from reference TRBV19 and TRBJ2-4, is as follows: DGGITQSPKYLFRKEGQNVTLSCEQNLNHDAMYWYRQDPGQGLRLIYYSQIVNDFQKGDIAEGYSVSREKKESFPLTVTSAQKNPTAFYLCASTKWGPGGQYFGAGTRLSVL.

Notes on this clone: The read stops 3 residues short of the end of the CDR3; the missing end is completed from the germline J gene. The V call is TRBV30, the J call TRBJ2-2; possibly TRBD2 for D (7 bases). Germline CDR1 and CDR2: GTSNPN and SVGIG (reference sequence). This CDR3 has 14 amino acids. The CDR3 bases that were read are TGTGCCTGGAGTGTAGGGGGGGCCGGTGAAAAG. The encoded protein is CAWSVGGAGEK. The whole CDR3 reads CAWSVGGAGEKLFF. The whole variable domain, filled in from reference TRBV30 and TRBJ2-2, reads SQTIHQWPATLVQPVGSPLSLECTVEGTSNPNLYWYRQAAGRGLQLLFYSVGIGQISSEVPQNLSASRPQDRQFILSSKKLLLSDSGFYLCAWSVGGAGEKLFFGEGSRLTVL.

On this clone: The missing CDR3 end, 3 residues past where the read stops, is filled in from the germline J gene. The chain has TRBV5-6 and TRBJ2-7; D is undetermined. Trimming cost V 2 bases and J 4 bases, with 4 bases left between them. Germline V gene sequence: CDR1 SGHDT, CDR2 YYEEEE. CDR3 size: 11 residues. The CDR3 bases that were read are TGTGCCAGCAGCTTAGCATACGAG. Protein: CASSLAYE. In full, the CDR3 is CASSLAYEQYF.

A remark on this clone: The CDR3 goes on 3 residues after the read ends, and that part is filled in from the germline J gene. This rearrangement joins TRBV11-1 to TRBJ2-1; D gene ambiguous. The CDR3 loop spans 14 amino acids. Germline assignment: CDR1 SGHAT and CDR2 FQDESV (reference sequence). Trimming pared 1 base from V and 9 bases from J, leaving 13 bases between. CDR3 protein: CASSLGGSLGEQFF. CDR3 DNA, as far as it was read: TGTGCCAGCAGCTTAGGAGGTTCCCTTGGTGAG. Based on the CDR3 plus reference TRBV11-1 and TRBJ2-1, the full variable domain is EAEVAQSPRYKITEKSQAVAFWCDPISGHATLYWYRQILGQGPELLVQFQDESVVDDSQLPKDRFSAERLKGVDSTLKIQPAELGDSAMYLCASSLGGSLGEQFFGPGTRLTVL.